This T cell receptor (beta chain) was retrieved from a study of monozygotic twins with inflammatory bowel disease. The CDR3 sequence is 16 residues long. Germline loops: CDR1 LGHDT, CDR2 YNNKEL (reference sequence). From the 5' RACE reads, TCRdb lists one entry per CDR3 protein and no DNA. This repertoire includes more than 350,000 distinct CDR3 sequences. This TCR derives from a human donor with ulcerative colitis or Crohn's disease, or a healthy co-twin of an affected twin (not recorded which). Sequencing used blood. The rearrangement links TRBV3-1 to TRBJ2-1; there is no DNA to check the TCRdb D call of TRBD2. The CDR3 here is CASSQVRGGAENEQFF.